This note documents a single T cell receptor (beta chain) sequence. What this receptor recognizes is not known. Per-nucleotide qualities are absent, and no much larger clonotype sits a single base away. The sample is drawn from a study of blood T cell repertoires in COVID-19 (dated by TCRdb to the early 2020s). Broadly, across the study: Collaborator samples came from the United States, Italy and Spain and covered acute and convalescent phases of COVID-19. A freely available public database, intended as a resource for researchers studying the immune response to SARS-CoV-2, is where the repertoires were released. Subjects who had been exposed to COVID-19, were actively infected with it, or had recovered from it provided the deeply sampled blood TCRbeta repertoires that made up the dataset. The prospective study material was composed of cDNA or gDNA derived from T cells, B-cell-depleted T cells, or PBMCs. Samples were obtained from the ongoing ImmuneRACE study (first 160 participants) and from over 1,000 subjects provided by 6 global collaborators. Where available, HLA class I and class II types were taken from metadata supplied by the sample provider and were not determined by assay-based typing. Sample metadata almost always included a de-identified subject ID, COVID-19 status, age in years and sex. Points the paper makes about the study in general: The quantity of clinical and demographic metadata differed by source and by participant and was supplied without curation.

Each collaborating institution followed its own protocols to collect whole blood in K2EDTA tubes. For TCRbeta analysis, collaborators shipped samples as frozen whole blood, isolated PBMCs, or DNA extracted from either of those sample types. The immunoSEQ Assay, a bias-controlled multiplex PCR, was used to amplify TCRbeta CDR3 regions from genomic DNA. The paper's data handling went like this. The number of nucleated cells in each sample was estimated by amplification of reference gene primers within the assay. To quantify the absolute abundance of each unique TCRbeta CDR3 rearrangement, sequence reads were collapsed and filtered. For each sample, productive Simpson clonality was calculated as the square root of Simpson's diversity index across productive rearrangements. TCRdb obtained this table from immuneACCESS and retained in-frame rearrangements with V and J assigned. These tables miss some clones; where compared with another copy, unresolved V genes account for less than half of the shortfall, and the remainder is unexplained. The V and J calls and the clone size are those of that table, but D and trimming were determined from the DNA. The table for this sample lists approximately 230,000 clones; 65% to 80% of them were counted only once. The top ten clones comprise 3% to 4% of the sample.

At the junction V is shortened by 5 bases and J by 7 bases, with 12 bases in between. The CDR1 and CDR2 encoded by the germline V gene are MGHRA and YSYEKL. The CDR3 holds 13 amino acids from the cysteine to the phenylalanine. CDR3 DNA is the only sequence kept; it has 39 bases, read in frame from the first base. The chain couples TRBV4-1 to TRBJ1-5; the D gene is possibly TRBD1, with 5 bases matching. This receptor was identified in a woman aged 40-49 years with active or convalescent COVID-19. The material sequenced was peripheral blood. The CDR3 region reads CASSSQGVQPQHF. Here is the DNA: TGCGCCAGCAGCTCTCAAGGGGTGCAGCCCCAGCATTTT.